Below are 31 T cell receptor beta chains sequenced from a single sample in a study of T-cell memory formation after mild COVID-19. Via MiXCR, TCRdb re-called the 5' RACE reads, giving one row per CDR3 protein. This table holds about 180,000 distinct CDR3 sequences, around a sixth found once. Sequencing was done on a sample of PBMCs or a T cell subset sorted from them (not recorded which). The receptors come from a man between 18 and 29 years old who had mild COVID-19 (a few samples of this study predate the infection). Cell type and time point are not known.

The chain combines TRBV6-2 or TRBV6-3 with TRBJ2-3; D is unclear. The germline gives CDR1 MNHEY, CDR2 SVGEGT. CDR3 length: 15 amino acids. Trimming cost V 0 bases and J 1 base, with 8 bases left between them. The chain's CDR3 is CASSYSKAGTDTQYF. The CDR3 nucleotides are TGTGCCAGCAGTTACTCGAAGGCAGGCACAGATACGCAGTATTTT.

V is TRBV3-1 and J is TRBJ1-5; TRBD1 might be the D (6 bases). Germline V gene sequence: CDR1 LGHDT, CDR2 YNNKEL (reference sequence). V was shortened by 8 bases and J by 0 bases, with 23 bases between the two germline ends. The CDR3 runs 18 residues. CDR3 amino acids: CASSSVSGAGDSNQPQHF. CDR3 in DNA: TGTGCCAGCTCATCGGTTTCGGGGGCAGGGGATAGCAATCAGCCCCAGCATTTT.

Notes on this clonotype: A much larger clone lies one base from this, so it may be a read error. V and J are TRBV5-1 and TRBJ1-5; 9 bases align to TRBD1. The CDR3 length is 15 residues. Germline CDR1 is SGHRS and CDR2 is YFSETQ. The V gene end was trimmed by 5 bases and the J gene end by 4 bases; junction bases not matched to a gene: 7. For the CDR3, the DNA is TGCGCCAGCAGAGAGGGGACAGGGAAAAATCAGCCCCAGCATTTT. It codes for CASREGTGKNQPQHF.

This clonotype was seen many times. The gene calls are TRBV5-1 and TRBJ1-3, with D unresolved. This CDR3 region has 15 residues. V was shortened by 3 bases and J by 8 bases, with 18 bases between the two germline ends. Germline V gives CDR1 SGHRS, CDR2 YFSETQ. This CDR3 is CASSSGRGGSDTIYF. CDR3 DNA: TGCGCCAGCAGCTCCGGGCGAGGTGGGTCGGACACCATATATTTT.

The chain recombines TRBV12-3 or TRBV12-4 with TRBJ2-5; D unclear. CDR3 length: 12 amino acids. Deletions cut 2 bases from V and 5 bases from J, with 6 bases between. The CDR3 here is CASSLQRETQYF. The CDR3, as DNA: TGTGCCAGCAGTTTACAGAGGGAGACCCAGTACTTC.

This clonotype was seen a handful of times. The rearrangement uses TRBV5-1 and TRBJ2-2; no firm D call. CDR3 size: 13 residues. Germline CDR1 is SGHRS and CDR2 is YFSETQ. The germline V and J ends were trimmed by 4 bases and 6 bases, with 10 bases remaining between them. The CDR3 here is CASSPPTPGELFF. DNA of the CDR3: TGCGCCAGCAGCCCACCCACGCCCGGGGAGCTGTTTTTT.

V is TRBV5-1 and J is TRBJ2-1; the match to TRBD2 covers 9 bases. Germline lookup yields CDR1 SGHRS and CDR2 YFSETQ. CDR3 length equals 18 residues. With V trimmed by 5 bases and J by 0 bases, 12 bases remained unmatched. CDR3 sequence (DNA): TGCGCCAGCAGAGTAGGGCTAGCGGGGCCTTACTCCTACAATGAGCAGTTCTTC. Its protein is CASRVGLAGPYSYNEQFF.

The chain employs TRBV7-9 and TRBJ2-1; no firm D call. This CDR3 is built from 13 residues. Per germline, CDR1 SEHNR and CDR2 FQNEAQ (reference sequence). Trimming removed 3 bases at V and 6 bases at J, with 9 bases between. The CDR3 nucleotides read TGTGCCAGCAGCTTCCACAGCTCCAATGAGCAGTTCTTC. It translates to CASSFHSSNEQFF. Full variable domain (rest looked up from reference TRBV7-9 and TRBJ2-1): DTGVSQNPRHKITKRGQNVTFRCDPISEHNRLYWYRQTLGQGPEFLTYFQNEAQLEKSRLLSDRFSAERPKGSFSTLEIQRTEQGDSAMYLCASSFHSSNEQFFGPGTRLTVL.

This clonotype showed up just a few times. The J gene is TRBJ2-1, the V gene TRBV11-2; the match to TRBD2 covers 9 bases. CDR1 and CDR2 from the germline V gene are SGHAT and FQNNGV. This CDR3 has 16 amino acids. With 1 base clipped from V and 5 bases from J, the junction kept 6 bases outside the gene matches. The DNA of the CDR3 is TGTGCCAGCAGCTTAGTTCCTAGCGGGGAGAACAATGAGCAGTTCTTC. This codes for CASSLVPSGENNEQFF.

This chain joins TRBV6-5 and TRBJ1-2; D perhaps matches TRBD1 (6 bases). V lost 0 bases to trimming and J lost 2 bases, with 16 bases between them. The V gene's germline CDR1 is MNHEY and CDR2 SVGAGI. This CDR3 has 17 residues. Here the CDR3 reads CASSYSAGPGQNYGYTF. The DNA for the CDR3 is TGTGCCAGCAGTTACTCGGCGGGGCCCGGACAGAACTATGGCTACACCTTC.

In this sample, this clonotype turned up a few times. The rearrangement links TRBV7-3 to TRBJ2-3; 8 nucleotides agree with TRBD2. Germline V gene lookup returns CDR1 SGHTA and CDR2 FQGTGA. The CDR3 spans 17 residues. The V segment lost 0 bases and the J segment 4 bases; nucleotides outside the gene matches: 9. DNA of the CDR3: TGTGCCAGCAGCTTAACGGCTAGCGGGTTCCCCCCAGATACGCAGTATTTT. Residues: CASSLTASGFPPDTQYF.

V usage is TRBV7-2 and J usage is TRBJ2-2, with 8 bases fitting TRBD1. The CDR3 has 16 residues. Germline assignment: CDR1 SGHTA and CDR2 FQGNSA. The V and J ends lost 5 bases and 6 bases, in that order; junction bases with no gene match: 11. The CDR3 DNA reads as TGTGCCAGCAGCCCCCTTTCCAGGGGGCGGGCCGGGGAGCTGTTTTTT. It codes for CASSPLSRGRAGELFF.

The CDR3, as DNA: TGTGCCAGCAGTTTAAGCCCTGCCTCGGGACAAGTTCTCTATGGCTACACCTTC. This gives the protein CASSLSPASGQVLYGYTF. The genes are TRBV27 and TRBJ1-2, with a weak D call TRBD1 (6 bases). The CDR3 consists of 18 residues. V gave up 2 bases and J gave up 4 bases, with 23 bases separating them. Germline CDR1 is MNHEY and CDR2 is SMNVEV (reference sequence).

Here the CDR3 reads CASSAGTGGNEQFF. The CDR3 coding sequence is TGCGCCAGCAGCGCCGGGACAGGGGGCAATGAGCAGTTCTTC. V is TRBV5-1 and J is TRBJ2-1, with 11 nucleotides matching TRBD1. V shed 4 bases, J shed 6 bases, and the junction held 3 bases outside the gene matches. The CDR3 consists of 14 residues. The germline CDR1 and CDR2 sequences are SGHRS and YFSETQ.

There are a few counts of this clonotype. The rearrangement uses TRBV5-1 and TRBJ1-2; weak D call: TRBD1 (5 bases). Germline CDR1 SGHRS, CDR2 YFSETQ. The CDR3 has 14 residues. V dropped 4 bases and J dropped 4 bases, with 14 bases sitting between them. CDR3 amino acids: CASSPESGPYGYTF. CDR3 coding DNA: TGCGCCAGCAGCCCCGAGTCGGGGCCCTATGGCTACACCTTC.

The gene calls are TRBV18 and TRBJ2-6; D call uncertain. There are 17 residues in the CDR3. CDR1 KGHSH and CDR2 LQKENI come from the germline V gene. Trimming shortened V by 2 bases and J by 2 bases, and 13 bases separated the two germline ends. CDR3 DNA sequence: TGTGCCAGCTCACCATTGGCTACGGTGGCTGGGGCCAACGTCCTGACTTTC. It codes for CASSPLATVAGANVLTF.

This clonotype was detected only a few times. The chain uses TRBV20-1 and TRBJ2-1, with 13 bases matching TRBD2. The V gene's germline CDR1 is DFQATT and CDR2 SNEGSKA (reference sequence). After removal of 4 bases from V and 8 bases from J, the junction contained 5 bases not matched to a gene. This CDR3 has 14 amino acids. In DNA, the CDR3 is TGCAGTGCTAAAGGACTAGCGGGGGCTTATGAGCAGTTCTTC. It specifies CSAKGLAGAYEQFF.

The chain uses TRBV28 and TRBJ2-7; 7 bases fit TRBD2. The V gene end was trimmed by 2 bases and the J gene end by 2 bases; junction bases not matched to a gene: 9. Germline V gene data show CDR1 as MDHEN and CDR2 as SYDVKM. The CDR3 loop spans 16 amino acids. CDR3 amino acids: CASSLEGGGGTYEQYV. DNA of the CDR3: TGTGCCAGCAGTTTAGAAGGCGGCGGGGGAACCTACGAGCAGTACGTC.

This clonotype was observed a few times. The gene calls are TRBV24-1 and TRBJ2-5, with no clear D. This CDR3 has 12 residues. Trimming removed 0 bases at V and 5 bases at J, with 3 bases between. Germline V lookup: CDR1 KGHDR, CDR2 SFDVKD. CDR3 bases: TGTGCCACCAGTGATTTGAGGGAGACCCAGTACTTC. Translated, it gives CATSDLRETQYF.

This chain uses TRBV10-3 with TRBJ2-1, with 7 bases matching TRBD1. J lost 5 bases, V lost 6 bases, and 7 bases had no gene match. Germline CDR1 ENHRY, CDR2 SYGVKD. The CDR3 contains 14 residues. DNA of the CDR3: TGTGCCATCAGCACCAGGGGGATCAACAATGAGCAGTTCTTC. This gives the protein CAISTRGINNEQFF.

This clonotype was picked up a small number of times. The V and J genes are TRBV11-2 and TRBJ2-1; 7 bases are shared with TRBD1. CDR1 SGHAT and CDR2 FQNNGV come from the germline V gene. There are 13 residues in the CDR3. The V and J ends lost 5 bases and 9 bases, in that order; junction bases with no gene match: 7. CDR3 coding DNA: TGTGCCAGCAGCGCCACAGGGGTCAGTGAGCAGTTCTTC. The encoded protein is CASSATGVSEQFF.

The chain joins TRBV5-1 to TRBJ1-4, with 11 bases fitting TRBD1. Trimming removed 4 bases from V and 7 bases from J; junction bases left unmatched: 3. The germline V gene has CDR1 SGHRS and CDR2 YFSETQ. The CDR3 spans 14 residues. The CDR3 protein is CASSRDRGSEKLFF. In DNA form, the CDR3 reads TGCGCCAGCAGCAGGGACAGGGGGAGTGAAAAACTGTTTTTT.

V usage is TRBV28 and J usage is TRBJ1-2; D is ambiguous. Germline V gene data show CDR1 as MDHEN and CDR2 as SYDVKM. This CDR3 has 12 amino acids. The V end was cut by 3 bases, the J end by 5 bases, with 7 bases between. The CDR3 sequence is CASSFGPYGYTF. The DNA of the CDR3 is TGTGCCAGCAGTTTTGGGCCATATGGCTACACCTTC.

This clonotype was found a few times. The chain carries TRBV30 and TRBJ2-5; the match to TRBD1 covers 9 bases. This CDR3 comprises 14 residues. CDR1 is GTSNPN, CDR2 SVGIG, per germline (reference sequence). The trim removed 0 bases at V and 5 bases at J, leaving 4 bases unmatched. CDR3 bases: TGTGCCTGGAGTGTGGGACAGGGTTGGGAGACCCAGTACTTC. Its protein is CAWSVGQGWETQYF.

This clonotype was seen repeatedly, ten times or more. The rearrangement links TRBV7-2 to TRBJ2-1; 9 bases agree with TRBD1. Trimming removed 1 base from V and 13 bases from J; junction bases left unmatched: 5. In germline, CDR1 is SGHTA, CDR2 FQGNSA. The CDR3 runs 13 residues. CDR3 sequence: CASSLGTGDLQFF. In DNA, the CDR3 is TGTGCCAGCAGCTTAGGGACAGGGGATCTCCAGTTCTTC.

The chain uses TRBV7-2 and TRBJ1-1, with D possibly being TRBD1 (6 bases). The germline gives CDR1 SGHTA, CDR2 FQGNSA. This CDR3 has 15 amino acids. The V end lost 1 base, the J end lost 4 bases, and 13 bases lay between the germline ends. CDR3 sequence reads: CASSLVLGATTEAFF. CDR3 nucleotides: TGTGCCAGCAGCTTAGTTCTGGGGGCAACCACTGAAGCTTTCTTT.

This CDR3 is CASSRQMGLAGGDTQYF. The CDR3 DNA reads TGTGCCAGCAGTCGACAAATGGGACTAGCAGGGGGAGATACGCAGTATTTT. This chain connects TRBV7-3 to TRBJ2-3, with TRBD2 matching 9 bases. Trimming took 6 bases from V and 5 from J; bases not matched to a gene: 15. CDR1 and CDR2 (germline): SGHTA, FQGTGA. The CDR3 consists of 17 residues.

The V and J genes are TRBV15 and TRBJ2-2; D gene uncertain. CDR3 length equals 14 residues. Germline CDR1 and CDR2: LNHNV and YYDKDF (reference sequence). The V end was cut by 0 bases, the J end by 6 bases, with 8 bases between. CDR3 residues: CATSRDRGPGELFF. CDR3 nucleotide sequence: TGTGCCACCAGCAGAGATCGTGGTCCCGGGGAGCTGTTTTTT.

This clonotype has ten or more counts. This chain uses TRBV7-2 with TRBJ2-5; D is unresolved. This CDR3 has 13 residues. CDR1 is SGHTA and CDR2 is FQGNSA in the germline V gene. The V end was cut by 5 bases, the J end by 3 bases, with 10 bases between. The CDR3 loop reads CASSLALKETQYF. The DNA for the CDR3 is TGTGCCAGCAGCCTCGCCCTTAAAGAGACCCAGTACTTC. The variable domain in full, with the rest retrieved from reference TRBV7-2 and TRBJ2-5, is GAGVSQSPSNKVTEKGKDVELRCDPISGHTALYWYRQSLGQGLEFLIYFQGNSAPDKSGLPSDRFSAERTGGSVSTLTIQRTQQEDSAVYLCASSLALKETQYFGPGTRLLVL.

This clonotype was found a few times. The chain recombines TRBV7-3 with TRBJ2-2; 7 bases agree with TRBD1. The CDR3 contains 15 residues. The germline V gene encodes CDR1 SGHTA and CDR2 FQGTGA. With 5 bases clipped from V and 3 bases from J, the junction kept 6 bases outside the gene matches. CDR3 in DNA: TGTGCCAGCAGCGCACAGGGGCGGCACACCGGGGAGCTGTTTTTT. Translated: CASSAQGRHTGELFF.

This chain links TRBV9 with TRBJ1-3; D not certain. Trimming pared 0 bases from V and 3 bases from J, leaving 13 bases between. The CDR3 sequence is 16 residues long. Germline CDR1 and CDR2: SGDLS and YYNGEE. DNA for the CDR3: TGTGCCAGCAGCGTAGCTACGGCAGGCAATGGAAACACCATATATTTT. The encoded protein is CASSVATAGNGNTIYF.